Presented here are 16 T cell receptor beta chains from one specimen sequenced in a study of blood T cells in healthy people across ages. With a J-beta primer mix and a sample-barcoded 5' primer, a second PCR ran 7 to 11 cycles. TCRdb recomputed calls from the 5' RACE reads with MiXCR, one row per CDR3 protein. The top ten clones hold 2.1% of a sample with about 1.8 million distinct CDR3 sequences, less than 50% of them seen once. Specimen: blood. The receptor source for this set is a woman between 35 and 50 years old in good health.

The chain joins TRBV7-2 to TRBJ2-1, with D uncertain. This CDR3 has 19 residues. Germline V gene lookup returns CDR1 SGHTA and CDR2 FQGNSA. V lost 1 base to trimming and J lost 5 bases, with 24 bases between them. CDR3 sequence (DNA): TGTGCCAGCAGCTTAGAGGTTTCCAGATTAAAAATTTGGGACAATGAGCAGTTCTTC. Translating it yields CASSLEVSRLKIWDNEQFF.

The chain recombines TRBV5-5 with TRBJ2-4; D assignment may be TRBD1 or TRBD2 (5 bases each). The CDR3 is made up of 19 amino acids. V was shortened by 4 bases and J by 0 bases, with 23 bases between the two germline ends. Germline CDR1 reads SGHKS; CDR2 reads YYEKEE (reference sequence). The CDR3 bases are TGTGCCAGCAGCCTAATTATTGGGTCGGGGCAGATAGCCAAAAACATTCAGTACTTC. Its translation is CASSLIIGSGQIAKNIQYF.

The table lists this clonotype with a few counts. The V gene is TRBV12-3 or TRBV12-4, the J gene TRBJ2-7; 9 nucleotides match TRBD1. The CDR3 sequence is 18 residues long. The V segment lost 6 bases and the J segment 2 bases; nucleotides outside the gene matches: 17. DNA for the CDR3: TGTGCCAGCAGCAGAGTGACAGGGGGAGGTCGACCTACCTACGAGCAGTACTTC. The encoded protein is CASSRVTGGGRPTYEQYF.

The chain combines TRBV5-4 with TRBJ2-7, with D maybe TRBD2 (6 bases). Judging by the DNA end, TRBJ2-4 fits better; the J call may be wrong. Germline loops: CDR1 SGHNT, CDR2 YYREEE (reference sequence). The CDR3 spans 14 residues. The CDR3 coding sequence is TGTGCCAGCAGCCAGGGTCAGGGAGGAAACATTCAGTACTTC. It encodes CASSQGQGGNIQYF.

This clonotype was seen a few times. V gene TRBV7-9 combines with J gene TRBJ2-1, with a weak D call TRBD1 (6 bases). CDR3 size: 16 residues. The V gene lost 5 bases and the J gene lost 0 bases, with 14 bases spanning the gap. Germline values: CDR1 SEHNR, CDR2 FQNEAQ (reference sequence). CDR3 sequence (DNA): TGTGCCAGCAGCCAGGGGACACCCAGCTCCTACAATGAGCAGTTCTTC. It yields the protein CASSQGTPSSYNEQFF.

J is TRBJ2-1 and V is TRBV6-2 or TRBV6-3; unclear D gene. Germline values: CDR1 MNHEY, CDR2 SVGEGT. The CDR3 consists of 15 residues. Trimming cost V 6 bases and J 3 bases, with 15 bases left between them. In DNA form, the CDR3 reads TGTGCCAGCAGAACGAGTGACTTCTACTACAATGAGCAGTTCTTC. Protein product: CASRTSDFYYNEQFF.

The V and J genes are TRBV6-1 and TRBJ1-5; D might be TRBD1 (5 bases). The CDR3 has 14 amino acids. With 4 bases removed from V and 2 bases from J, the gap between germline ends came to 9 bases. The germline gives CDR1 MNHNS, CDR2 SASEGT. The CDR3 reads CASSAGVRNQPQHF. CDR3 in DNA: TGTGCCAGCAGTGCGGGGGTACGCAATCAGCCCCAGCATTTT.

This clonotype was counted a few times. V and J are TRBV6-1 and TRBJ2-1, with 8 bases matching TRBD2. The CDR3 has 16 residues. With 2 bases clipped from V and 4 bases from J, the junction kept 7 bases outside the gene matches. The germline V gene has CDR1 MNHNS and CDR2 SASEGT. DNA of the CDR3: TGTGCCAGCAGTGAATCGGCTAGCGGGTATTACAATGAGCAGTTCTTC. Encoded protein: CASSESASGYYNEQFF.

The chain is built from TRBV29-1 and TRBJ2-4, with D perhaps being TRBD1 or TRBD2 (5 bases each). V was pared by 5 bases and J by 5 bases, with 16 bases between. CDR3 length: 14 amino acids. Germline CDR1 SQVTM, CDR2 ANQGSEA. The CDR3 region has the DNA TGCAGCGTTAGCCGGGGACGGGGAGAAAACATTCAGTACTTC. It is translated as CSVSRGRGENIQYF.

CDR3 nucleotides: TGTGCCAGCTCGGCCCCCAACGTCCTGACTTTC. Its translation is CASSAPNVLTF. This chain uses TRBV6-2 or TRBV6-3 with TRBJ2-6, with D unresolved. V dropped 8 bases and J dropped 8 bases, with 7 bases sitting between them. CDR3 size: 11 residues. In germline, CDR1 is MNHEY, CDR2 SVGEGT.

V and J are TRBV9 and TRBJ1-2, with D perhaps matching TRBD1 (6 bases). The length of the CDR3 is 14 residues. V lost 3 bases and J lost 4, with 13 bases in between. The germline V gene encodes CDR1 SGDLS and CDR2 YYNGEE. This chain's CDR3 is CASSGFRGGYGYTF. The CDR3 coding sequence is TGTGCCAGCAGCGGATTCAGGGGTGGCTATGGCTACACCTTC.

This clonotype was picked up a small number of times. The rearrangement uses TRBV21-1 and TRBJ2-7. The DNA end is a closer match to TRBJ2-5, so the J assignment may be wrong. TRBV21-1 is described as a pseudogene. The CDR3 consists of 10 residues. The CDR3 is CASSTRTQYF. The CDR3 coding sequence is TGTGCCAGCAGCACCAGGACCCAGTACTTC.

This clonotype was seen only once. V usage is TRBV27 and J usage is TRBJ1-2; TRBD1 matches 9 bases. The CDR3 has 13 residues. The germline gives CDR1 MNHEY, CDR2 SMNVEV (reference sequence). V was pared by 7 bases and J by 8 bases, with 8 bases of the junction left unmatched. In nucleotides, the CDR3 is TGTGCCAGCACCGGCGGACAGGGGTGGGGCTACACCTTC. This gives the protein CASTGGQGWGYTF.

This chain uses TRBV6-6 with TRBJ2-3; D might be TRBD2 (6 bases). CDR1 MNHNY and CDR2 SVGAGI come from the germline V gene (reference sequence). The CDR3 contains 16 residues. Trimming pared 6 bases from V and 2 bases from J, leaving 18 bases between. CDR3 residues: CASSSLSGTYTDTQYF. The CDR3, as DNA: TGTGCCAGCAGCTCTTTATCCGGGACTTACACAGATACGCAGTATTTT.

The J gene is TRBJ1-2, the V gene TRBV4-3, with TRBD1 identical over 7 bases. After removal of 0 bases from V and 6 bases from J, the junction contained 10 bases not matched to a gene. Germline lookup yields CDR1 LGHNA and CDR2 YSLEER. This CDR3 spans 16 amino acids. CDR3 DNA: TGCGCCAGCAGCCAAGACGTAGGACAGGCTATACATGGCTACACCTTC. This encodes CASSQDVGQAIHGYTF.

This clonotype was counted a single time. The genes are TRBV28 and TRBJ2-1, with 10 bases matching TRBD1. The length of the CDR3 is 15 residues. The V and J ends lost 5 bases and 4 bases, in that order; junction bases with no gene match: 5. Germline values: CDR1 MDHEN, CDR2 SYDVKM. The CDR3 is CASSTGTGEYNEQFF. The CDR3 DNA is TGTGCCAGCAGTACAGGGACAGGGGAATACAATGAGCAGTTCTTC.